The 18 T cell receptor beta chains reported below all come from one sample, sequenced in a study of naive and memory T cell subsets. Whole-study findings and limits: Possibly reflecting memory cells re-expressing CD45RA, a few larger clonotypes occurred in naive repertoires, especially CD8.

The beta constant-region primer was an equimolar mix of two oligonucleotides covering TRBC1 and TRBC2. Four rounds of PCR amplified the ligated cDNA using nested alpha and beta constant-region primers plus SP2. MiXCR, applied by TCRdb to the UMI-ligation and nested PCR reads, yields one record per CDR3 protein. The table records more than 95,000 distinct CDR3 sequences, 13% to 15% of them present only once. Antigens for these TCRs are unknown. Sequencing was done on a sample of naive CD8+ T cells from blood. The receptors were gathered from a human donor in good health.

This clonotype occurred a few times. The chain uses TRBV6-2 or TRBV6-3 and TRBJ2-3; TRBD2 is a possible D gene (6 bases). There are 16 residues in the CDR3. From germline, CDR1 is MNHEY and CDR2 SVGEGT. Trimming removed 5 bases at V and 2 bases at J, with 17 bases between. CDR3 loop: CASSHNRDSNTDTQYF. The CDR3 DNA reads as TGTGCCAGCAGTCACAACCGGGACTCCAACACAGATACGCAGTATTTT.

This rearrangement joins TRBV4-3 to TRBJ2-7; 14 positions agree with TRBD2. In germline, CDR1 is LGHNA, CDR2 YSLEER. This CDR3 region has 17 residues. V gave up 2 bases and J gave up 5 bases; unmatched junction bases: 8. CDR3: CASSQLGGLAGGHEQYF. The DNA for the CDR3 is TGCGCCAGCAGCCAACTAGGAGGACTAGCGGGAGGACACGAGCAGTACTTC.

The V call is TRBV11-3, the J call TRBJ2-1; D is ambiguous. CDR3 size: 14 residues. Germline V lookup: CDR1 SGHNT, CDR2 YENEEA. V was cut by 2 bases and J by 8 bases, with 13 bases left in between. DNA of the CDR3: TGTGCCAGCAGCTTATCGGCTGGGTCGGATGAGCAGTTCTTC. It yields the protein CASSLSAGSDEQFF.

This clonotype turned up a few times. J is TRBJ1-2 and V is TRBV12-3 or TRBV12-4; D is undetermined. The CDR3 sequence is 14 residues long. V was pared by 5 bases and J by 3 bases, with 13 bases between. CDR3 loop: CASSPEFVHYGYTF. CDR3 nucleotides: TGTGCCAGCAGTCCCGAATTCGTCCACTATGGCTACACCTTC.

This clonotype has a handful of counts. The V call is TRBV27, the J call TRBJ1-2; a possible D gene is TRBD1 (6 bases). Germline V gene sequence: CDR1 MNHEY, CDR2 SMNVEV (reference sequence). V shed 11 bases and J shed 0 bases, with 19 bases lying between them. The CDR3 loop spans 15 amino acids. The CDR3 DNA follows: TGTGCCGTCGGCGGGGGCAACTCAGCTAACTATGGCTACACCTTC. Translation: CAVGGGNSANYGYTF.

The chain uses TRBV12-3 or TRBV12-4 and TRBJ1-3; D is perhaps TRBD1 (6 bases). The V and J ends lost 4 bases and 4 bases respectively, with 17 bases between them. This CDR3 contains 16 residues. The CDR3 nucleotides read TGTGCCAGCAGTTCTCCCACAGGGTCTGGGGGAAACACCATATATTTT. Translation gives CASSSPTGSGGNTIYF.

The V and J genes are TRBV5-5 and TRBJ2-1; perhaps TRBD2 as D (6 bases). Germline values: CDR1 SGHKS, CDR2 YYEKEE (reference sequence). The CDR3 is 14 amino acids. V was pared by 4 bases and J by 8 bases, with 16 bases between. CDR3 in DNA: TGTGCCAGCAGCCGGGGACTGGATTCTGATGAGCAGTTCTTC. Its translation: CASSRGLDSDEQFF.

This clonotype was detected a few times. CDR3 loop: CASKEAANTGELFF. CDR3 nucleotides: TGTGCCAGCAAGGAGGCAGCGAACACCGGGGAGCTGTTTTTT. The chain carries TRBV3-1 and TRBJ2-2; D is possibly TRBD2 (5 bases). The length of the CDR3 is 14 residues. Germline V lookup: CDR1 LGHDT, CDR2 YNNKEL (reference sequence). Deletions cut 7 bases from V and 0 bases from J, with 9 bases between.

J is TRBJ2-1 and V is TRBV20-1; D possibly corresponds to TRBD1 (6 bases). The ends were cut back, 3 bases at V and 9 bases at J, with 24 bases in the middle. The CDR3 extends over 16 amino acids. Germline values: CDR1 DFQATT, CDR2 SNEGSKA (reference sequence). CDR3: CSARGLWGQGMSEQFF. CDR3 in DNA: TGCAGTGCTAGGGGGCTATGGGGGCAAGGGATGAGTGAGCAGTTCTTC.

The rearrangement uses TRBV11-2 and TRBJ2-3, with TRBD1 matching over 11 bases. The CDR3 runs to 15 residues. After removal of 7 bases from V and 3 bases from J, the junction contained 6 bases not matched to a gene. Per the germline V gene, CDR1 is SGHAT and CDR2 is FQNNGV. CDR3 sequence: CASIGGQGATDTQYF. The DNA of the CDR3 is TGTGCCAGCATCGGAGGACAGGGGGCAACAGATACGCAGTATTTT.

This clonotype has at least ten counts. The chain recombines TRBV4-3 with TRBJ2-2; the match to TRBD2 covers 9 bases. V shed 0 bases, J shed 7 bases, and the junction held 12 bases outside the gene matches. Germline loops: CDR1 LGHNA, CDR2 YSLEER. This CDR3 region has 18 residues. The CDR3 sequence is CASSQDRGIAGAGGELFF. CDR3 nucleotides: TGCGCCAGCAGCCAAGATAGAGGAATAGCGGGGGCGGGCGGGGAGCTGTTTTTT.

This clonotype was picked up many times. V and J are TRBV2 and TRBJ2-3; D perhaps matches TRBD1 (5 bases). Per the germline V gene, CDR1 is SNHLY and CDR2 is FYNNEI. The CDR3 covers 15 residues. V lost 8 bases and J lost 4, with 19 bases in between. The CDR3 loop is CASAQTVSLSDTQYF. For the CDR3, the DNA is TGTGCCAGCGCCCAGACAGTTTCCCTGTCAGATACGCAGTATTTT.

This clonotype was observed a handful of times. The rearrangement links TRBV7-9 to TRBJ2-1; the D gene is possibly TRBD1 (6 bases). Germline-derived CDR1 and CDR2 are SEHNR and FQNEAQ (reference sequence). Between the trimmed V and J ends, which lost 5 bases and 10 bases, there was a span of 9 bases. CDR3 length: 11 amino acids. The CDR3 spells CASSQGQEQFF. DNA of the CDR3: TGTGCCAGCAGCCAGGGGCAGGAGCAGTTCTTC.

This chain links TRBV4-3 with TRBJ2-1; D is unresolved. CDR1 is LGHNA and CDR2 is YSLEER in the germline V gene. The CDR3 spans 13 residues. Trimming shortened V by 0 bases and J by 9 bases, and 9 bases separated the two germline ends. This chain's CDR3 is CASSQDLGLEQFF. The CDR3 DNA sequence: TGCGCCAGCAGCCAAGATCTAGGGCTTGAGCAGTTCTTC.

This clonotype was seen a few times. The chain has TRBV28 and TRBJ1-1; tentatively, D is TRBD1 (5 bases). The V end lost 8 bases, the J end lost 8 bases, and 12 bases lay between the germline ends. In germline, CDR1 is MDHEN, CDR2 SYDVKM. The CDR3 spans 11 residues. CDR3: CASGDGREAFF. CDR3 DNA: TGTGCCAGCGGGGACGGGAGAGAAGCTTTCTTT.

With regard to this clonotype: This could be a read error, since a much larger clone is one nucleotide away. V and J are TRBV15 and TRBJ1-5, with a tentative D call TRBD1 (5 bases). Germline V CDR1 and CDR2: LNHNV, YYDKDF (reference sequence). The CDR3 is 15 amino acids. Written as DNA, the CDR3 is TGTGCCACCAGCAGAGATTCAGGGAGGAATCGGCCCCAGCATTTT. Translation gives CATSRDSGRNRPQHF.

In its sample, this clonotype was seen a few times. The chain has TRBV7-2 and TRBJ1-1; 8 nucleotides line up with TRBD1. This CDR3 comprises 17 residues. V lost 5 bases and J lost 0; bases outside the gene matches: 11. CDR1 and CDR2 (germline): SGHTA, FQGNSA. The CDR3 coding sequence is TGTGCCAGCAGCGCAGACGGGACAGGACACTTGAACACTGAAGCTTTCTTT. Amino acid sequence: CASSADGTGHLNTEAFF.

This clonotype was picked up a small number of times. The chain uses TRBV7-9 and TRBJ2-5; unclear D gene. The V end was cut by 8 bases, the J end by 5 bases, with 9 bases between. From germline, CDR1 is SEHNR and CDR2 FQNEAQ (reference sequence). The CDR3 is 11 residues long. The CDR3 spells CASGPDETQYF. The CDR3 coding sequence is TGTGCCAGCGGACCGGATGAGACCCAGTACTTC.